The 5 T cell receptor beta chains below all came from one sample that was sequenced in a study of blood T cell repertoires in COVID-19. The table came from immunoSEQ multiplex PCR; TCRdb's copy has only in-frame clones and leaves some out. The data contain about 22,000 clones, about nine tenths of them singletons. The source material was peripheral blood. These receptors were obtained from a woman in her seventies with active COVID-19.

The V call is TRBV28, the J call TRBJ1-1, with a weak D call TRBD1 (5 bases). V was pared by 3 bases and J by 6 bases, with 11 bases between. The V gene's germline CDR1 is MDHEN and CDR2 SYDVKM. The CDR3 is made up of 13 amino acids. CDR3 protein: CASSFGRVAEAFF. The CDR3 coding sequence is TGTGCCAGCAGTTTCGGCAGGGTGGCTGAAGCTTTCTTT.

The chain carries TRBV6-5 and TRBJ2-7; TRBD2 is a possible D gene (5 bases). The CDR3 spans 12 residues. V lost 5 bases, J lost 4 bases, and 9 bases lay in between. Germline values: CDR1 MNHEY, CDR2 SVGAGI. Here the CDR3 reads CASSRPGYEQYF. In DNA form, the CDR3 reads TGTGCCAGCAGTCGTCCGGGATACGAGCAGTACTTC.

This clone showed up just once. V usage is TRBV20-1 and J usage is TRBJ2-5, with TRBD2 identical over 12 bases. This CDR3 is built from 15 residues. The germline CDR1 and CDR2 sequences are DFQATT and SNEGSKA (reference sequence). V was clipped by 3 bases and J by 4 bases; unmatched bases: 6. CDR3 amino acids: CSASPLAGGPETQYF. In nucleotides, the CDR3 is TGCAGTGCTAGTCCCCTAGCGGGAGGGCCAGAGACCCAGTACTTC.

V usage is TRBV27 and J usage is TRBJ2-7, with D possibly matching TRBD2 (6 bases). Germline assignment: CDR1 MNHEY and CDR2 SMNVEV (reference sequence). The V and J ends lost 1 base and 3 bases respectively, with 16 bases between them. CDR3 length: 16 amino acids. DNA of the CDR3: TGTGCCAGCAGTTTATGGTCGGAGGGACCACTCTACGAGCAGTACTTC. It translates to CASSLWSEGPLYEQYF.

The chain has TRBV11-2 and TRBJ2-5, with 9 bases lining up with TRBD1. The germline V gene encodes CDR1 SGHAT and CDR2 FQNNGV. The CDR3 length is 14 residues. V was pared by 5 bases and J by 5 bases, with 6 bases of the junction left unmatched. The CDR3 nucleotides are TGTGCCAGCAGCACAGGGACAGGGAGGGAGACCCAGTACTTC. This sequence encodes CASSTGTGRETQYF.